One sample yielded the 5 T cell receptor beta chains listed below, sequenced in a study of T-cell memory formation after mild COVID-19. TCRdb re-called the 5' RACE reads with MiXCR, one entry per CDR3 protein. The table lists fewer than 300,000 distinct CDR3 sequences, 15% to 20% of them singletons. Sequenced: PBMCs or a T cell subset sorted from them (not recorded which). The source is a man younger than 35 who had mild COVID-19 (a few samples of this study predate the infection). Cell type and time point are not known.

This clonotype occurred a few times. The chain uses TRBV5-6 and TRBJ2-7; perhaps TRBD2 as D (6 bases). Between the trimmed V and J ends, which lost 0 bases and 2 bases, there was a span of 9 bases. Per the germline V gene, CDR1 is SGHDT and CDR2 is YYEEEE. The CDR3 consists of 14 residues. CDR3 bases: TGTGCCAGCAGCTTGGGACTAGTTCCCTACGAGCAGTACTTC. Its protein is CASSLGLVPYEQYF.

This clonotype showed up many times. This chain connects TRBV6-2 or TRBV6-3 to TRBJ2-1, with 8 bases fitting TRBD1. V shed 4 bases, J shed 5 bases, and the junction held 7 bases outside the gene matches. CDR3 size: 15 residues. Germline V CDR1 and CDR2: MNHEY, SVGEGT. CDR3 in DNA: TGTGCCAGCAGTTCGGGACAGGCCCCTGACAATGAGCAGTTCTTC. This translates into CASSSGQAPDNEQFF.

In its sample, this clonotype was seen a few times. The chain joins TRBV7-2 to TRBJ2-1; 7 nucleotides agree with TRBD2. The CDR3 length is 13 residues. CDR1 and CDR2 from the germline V gene are SGHTA and FQGNSA. V was clipped by 8 bases and J by 4 bases; unmatched bases: 5. The CDR3 bases are TGTGCCAGCGGGGGGGATCCTTACAATGAGCAGTTCTTC. Translation gives CASGGDPYNEQFF. Looking up the rest from reference TRBV7-2 and TRBJ2-1 gives the full variable domain: GAGVSQSPSNKVTEKGKDVELRCDPISGHTALYWYRQSLGQGLEFLIYFQGNSAPDKSGLPSDRFSAERTGGSVSTLTIQRTQQEDSAVYLCASGGDPYNEQFFGPGTRLTVL.

This clonotype was picked up a small number of times. This sequence joins TRBV28 and TRBJ2-1, with 8 nucleotides matching TRBD2. The germline CDR1 and CDR2 sequences are MDHEN and SYDVKM. V lost 7 bases and J lost 6; bases outside the gene matches: 17. The length of the CDR3 is 17 residues. The CDR3 DNA reads TGTGCCAGCATCAGTTTGGGTATCGGGACTAGGAGCAATGAGCAGTTCTTC. Translated, it gives CASISLGIGTRSNEQFF.

This clonotype was found a few times. J is TRBJ1-4 and V is TRBV5-5; D is unresolved. CDR1 is SGHKS and CDR2 is YYEKEE in the germline V gene (reference sequence). Trimming took 1 base from V and 4 from J, leaving 8 bases between them. This CDR3 is 14 amino acids long. The CDR3 DNA reads TGTGCCAGCAGCTTGCCCGGAGTTAATGAAAAACTGTTTTTT. It translates to CASSLPGVNEKLFF. The variable domain in full, completed from reference TRBV5-5 and TRBJ1-4, reads DAGVTQSPTHLIKTRGQQVTLRCSPISGHKSVSWYQQVLGQGPQFIFQYYEKEERGRGNFPDRFSARQFPNYSSELNVNALLLGDSALYLCASSLPGVNEKLFFGSGTQLSVL.